This T cell receptor beta chain is drawn from a study of CD8+ T cells in alopecia areata. Study details: The graft donors were approximately 6-13-month-old C3H/HeJ mice with spontaneous alopecia, and their skin went to approximately 7-11-week-old female C3H/HeJ mice.

Notes on the study in general: Among patients, TCR sharing was less clear than in mice, a difference possibly due in part to HLA diversity in the patient population.

The ends were cut back, 1 base at V and 3 bases at J, with 4 bases in the middle. The CDR3 spans 12 residues. CDR1 LGHNA and CDR2 YNLKQL come from the germline V gene (reference sequence). Extraction of RNA preceded its reverse transcription into cDNA, which served as the sequencing template. TCRdb's copy holds only in-frame clones and misses some; the assay was immunoSEQ multiplex PCR. Singletons are absent from the sample, which has about 270,000 clones. Combined cutaneous lymph node cells underwent sorting by CD4, CD8alpha, NKG2D, NKG2ACE and additional markers. With respect to this clone: The antigen remains unidentified. Gene names denote mouse genes. The sequenced fragment ends 4 residues before the CDR3 boundary, so the rest is inferred from the germline J gene.

The TCR was taken from a C3H/HeJ mouse with alopecia areata. The strain's MHC: H2-k. The chain combines TRBV5 with TRBJ2-7; D gene unclear. The sample taken for sequencing was CD4+ T cells sorted from a lymph node. CDR3 DNA, as far as it was read: TGTGCCAGCAGCCAAGTTTTCTAT. It is translated as CASSQVFY. The CDR3 as a whole reads CASSQVFYEQYF.